This TCR beta chain was retrieved from a study of CD8 T cell repertoires and HIV-1 epitope variants. Study details: Twenty-five autologous and known Gag and Nef epitope variant peptides each stimulated T cells separately. 1M T cells were kept uncultured as a baseline. Cultures ran more than nine days, with IL-2, IL-7 and IL-15 added on days 3 and 7.

As to this clone: As yet, its antigen is unknown.

Profiled with immunoSEQ multiplex PCR; TCRdb holds only in-frame clones, not every one. The profile shows roughly 2,000 clones, roughly two thirds of them singletons. The study, taken as a whole, reports: Fewer than ten TCR beta clonotypes were antigen-specific, six apparently recognizing autologous or escape variants.

This TCR was sampled from a male donor with HIV. Sequenced sample: cultured CD8+ T cells derived from PBMCs.

CDR3 sequence (DNA): TGTGCCTGGAGTGGGGTCTTAGCTAACTATGGCTACACCTTC. Its translation is CAWSGVLANYGYTF. The rearrangement links TRBV30 to TRBJ1-2, with D hard to call. The CDR3 extends over 14 amino acids. Trimming stripped 1 base from V and 0 bases from J, with 9 bases between. Germline V gene sequence: CDR1 GTSNPN, CDR2 SVGIG (reference sequence).